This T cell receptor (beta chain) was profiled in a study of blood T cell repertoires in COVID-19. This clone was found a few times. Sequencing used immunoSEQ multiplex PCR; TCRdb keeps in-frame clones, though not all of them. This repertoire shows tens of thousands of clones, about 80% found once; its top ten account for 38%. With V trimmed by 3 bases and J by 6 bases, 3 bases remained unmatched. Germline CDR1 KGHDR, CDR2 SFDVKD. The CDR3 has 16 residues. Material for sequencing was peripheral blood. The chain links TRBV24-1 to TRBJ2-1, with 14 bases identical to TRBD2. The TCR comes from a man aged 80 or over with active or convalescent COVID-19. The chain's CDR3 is CATSDRLAGGLNEQFF. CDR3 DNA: TGTGCCACCAGTGATCGACTAGCGGGAGGGCTCAATGAGCAGTTCTTC.